These 14 T cell receptor beta chains were sequenced from one sample in a study of cytomegalovirus exposure and HLA in healthy donors. Both 60 Vbeta primers and 13 Jbeta primers went into the PCR. TCRdb keeps only in-frame clones here, not all; method: immunoSEQ multiplex PCR. Among 200,000 or so clones listed, more than 75% were seen once. The sequenced sample was PBMCs. These receptors all stem from a woman aged 18-35 years in good health and CMV-seronegative.

The chain uses TRBV6-6 and TRBJ1-2; D is undetermined. The CDR3 extends over 11 amino acids. The germline V gene has CDR1 MNHNY and CDR2 SVGAGI (reference sequence). Trimming left V 6 bases short and J 6 bases short, with 8 bases between. The CDR3 nucleotides read TGTGCCAGCAGATACGGGCATGGCTACACCTTC. Translating it yields CASRYGHGYTF.

Comments on this clone: The junction shows a germline mismatch at one end, possibly a read error. The CDR3 sequence: CSSSLKDSRLTDTQYF. The CDR3 region has the DNA TGTTCCAGCAGCTTAAAGGACTCCCGGCTGACAGATACGCAGTATTTT. The rearrangement links TRBV7-9 to TRBJ2-3, with TRBD2 as a possible D gene (5 bases). CDR1 and CDR2 from the germline V gene are SEHNR and FQNEAQ (reference sequence). The CDR3 extends over 16 amino acids.

The CDR3 region is CASSESEANYGYTF. For the CDR3, the DNA is TGTGCCAGCAGTGAAAGCGAGGCTAACTATGGCTACACCTTC. V usage is TRBV2 and J usage is TRBJ1-2; the D is unclear. V lost 2 bases and J 0 bases, leaving 7 bases between the germline ends. The CDR3 is 14 amino acids. The germline gives CDR1 SNHLY, CDR2 FYNNEI.

The CDR3 sequence is CASSSDLLPYEQYF. The CDR3 DNA follows: TGTGCCAGCAGCTCAGACTTATTACCCTACGAGCAGTACTTC. The rearrangement links TRBV5-4 to TRBJ2-5; D call uncertain. TRBJ2-7 matches the DNA end more closely, so the J call is doubtful. Germline V gene sequence: CDR1 SGHNT, CDR2 YYREEE (reference sequence). The CDR3 totals 14 residues.

The V and J genes are TRBV28 and TRBJ2-6; possible D gene TRBD2, 7 bases. The V end lost 6 bases, the J end lost 0 bases, and 18 bases lay between the germline ends. The CDR3 covers 18 residues. From germline, CDR1 is MDHEN and CDR2 SYDVKM. CDR3 DNA sequence: TGTGCCAGCAGGCTAAGGGGGGGCACCCACTCTGGGGCCAACGTCCTGACTTTC. This codes for CASRLRGGTHSGANVLTF.

J is TRBJ2-7 and V is TRBV29-1; 7 bases match TRBD1. Germline CDR1 and CDR2: SQVTM and ANQGSEA. CDR3 length: 11 residues. The V and J ends lost 7 bases and 4 bases, in that order; junction bases with no gene match: 4. The CDR3 DNA is TGCAGCGCGGTACAGGGGTACGAGCAGTACTTC. It is translated as CSAVQGYEQYF.

J is TRBJ2-7 and V is TRBV7-8, with 7 bases matching TRBD2. CDR3 length: 15 amino acids. Germline V gene lookup returns CDR1 SGHVS and CDR2 FQNEAQ. After removal of 2 bases from V and 0 bases from J, the junction contained 4 bases not matched to a gene. The CDR3, as DNA: TGTGCCAGCAGCTTACAAGCGGGAAGCTCCTACGAGCAGTACTTC. It is translated as CASSLQAGSSYEQYF. Full variable domain (outside the CDR3, taken from reference TRBV7-8 and TRBJ2-7): GAGVSQSPRYKVAKRGQDVALRCDPISGHVSLFWYQQALGQGPEFLTYFQNEAQLDKSGLPSDRFFAERPEGSVSTLKIQRTQQEDSAVYLCASSLQAGSSYEQYFGPGTRLTVT.

This clone was seen many times. The rearrangement links TRBV7-9 to TRBJ2-7; 9 nucleotides match TRBD1. Per germline, CDR1 SEHNR and CDR2 FQNEAQ (reference sequence). With 8 bases clipped from V and 6 bases from J, the junction kept 2 bases outside the gene matches. The CDR3 runs to 11 residues. The CDR3 reads CASGTGSEQYF. CDR3 DNA: TGTGCCAGCGGGACAGGGAGCGAGCAGTACTTC.

J is TRBJ1-2 and V is TRBV19; possibly TRBD1 for D (6 bases). V was shortened by 3 bases and J by 7 bases, with 12 bases between the two germline ends. The germline V gene encodes CDR1 LNHDA and CDR2 SQIVND (reference sequence). There are 13 residues in the CDR3. For the CDR3, the DNA is TGTGCCAGTAGTATTGTTGGGGGCTCTGGCTACACCTTC. Amino acids: CASSIVGGSGYTF.

The rearrangement uses TRBV25-1 and TRBJ2-1, with D perhaps TRBD2 (6 bases). With 1 base removed from V and 6 bases from J, the gap between germline ends came to 16 bases. This CDR3 comprises 16 residues. The germline gives CDR1 MGHDK, CDR2 SYGVNS. CDR3 sequence: CASSELSGSIGNEQFF. The CDR3 DNA sequence: TGTGCCAGCAGTGAATTAAGCGGGTCCATTGGCAATGAGCAGTTCTTC.

J is TRBJ2-5 and V is TRBV29-1; D is perhaps TRBD2 (6 bases). In germline, CDR1 is SQVTM, CDR2 ANQGSEA. The V and J ends lost 0 bases and 5 bases respectively, with 16 bases between them. There are 15 residues in the CDR3. The CDR3 spells CSVEDPGTVEETQYF. As DNA, the CDR3 is TGCAGCGTTGAAGATCCAGGGACTGTGGAGGAGACCCAGTACTTC.

This clone has just a few counts. The chain is built from TRBV6-1 and TRBJ2-2; 13 nucleotides agree with TRBD2. The CDR3 extends over 15 amino acids. V gave up 5 bases and J gave up 6 bases; unmatched junction bases: 3. CDR1 and CDR2 from the germline V gene are MNHNS and SASEGT. CDR3 in amino acids: CASSPGLAGPGELFF. CDR3 DNA: TGTGCCAGCAGTCCGGGACTAGCGGGACCCGGGGAGCTGTTTTTT.

This clone has just a few counts. This chain connects TRBV18 to TRBJ2-7; the D gene is possibly TRBD1 (6 bases). The CDR3 runs 14 residues. The V end lost 6 bases, the J end lost 6 bases, and 18 bases lay between the germline ends. Per the germline V gene, CDR1 is KGHSH and CDR2 is LQKENI. For the CDR3, the DNA is TGTGCCAGCTCCGAGGTGGGGGCCCACGGCGAGCAGTACTTC. Protein: CASSEVGAHGEQYF.

The rearrangement links TRBV18 to TRBJ2-6, with TRBD1 identical over 8 bases. The CDR3 totals 20 residues. Per the germline V gene, CDR1 is KGHSH and CDR2 is LQKENI. Trimming cost V 3 bases and J 1 base; bases outside gene matches: 14. CDR3 region: CASSPKKTGASSSGANVLTF. The CDR3 coding sequence is TGTGCCAGCTCACCTAAAAAGACAGGGGCATCTTCGTCTGGGGCCAACGTCCTGACTTTC.